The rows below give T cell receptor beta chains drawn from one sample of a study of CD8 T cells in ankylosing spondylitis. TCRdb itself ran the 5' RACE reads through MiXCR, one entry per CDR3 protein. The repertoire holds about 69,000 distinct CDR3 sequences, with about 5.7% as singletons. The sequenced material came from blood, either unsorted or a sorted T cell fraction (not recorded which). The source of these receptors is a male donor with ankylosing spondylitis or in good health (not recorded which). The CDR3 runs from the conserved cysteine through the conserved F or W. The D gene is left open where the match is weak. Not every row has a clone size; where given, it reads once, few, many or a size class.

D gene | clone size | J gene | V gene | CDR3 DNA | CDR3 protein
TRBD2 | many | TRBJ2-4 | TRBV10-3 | TGTGCCTTGCCCAAGCTTGTGGTAGCGGGGGCAACTGAGGCCAAAAACATTCAGTACTTC | CALPKLVVAGATEAKNIQYF
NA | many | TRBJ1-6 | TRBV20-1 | TGCAGTGCTAGAGCGAAGACAGGCGAATATAATTCACCCCTCCACTTT | CSARAKTGEYNSPLHF
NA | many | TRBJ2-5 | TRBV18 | TGTGCCAGCTCACCGGGTGGCAGTTCAGAGACCCAGTACTTC | CASSPGGSSETQYF
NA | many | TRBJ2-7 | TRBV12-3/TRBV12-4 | TGTGCCAGCAGTCCTCGAGCCTACGAGCAGTACTTC | CASSPRAYEQYF
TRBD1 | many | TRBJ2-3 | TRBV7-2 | TGTGCCAGCAGCTCCTCAGACAGGGGAGATACGCAGTATTTT | CASSSSDRGDTQYF
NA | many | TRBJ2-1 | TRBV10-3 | TGTGCCATCACCCGAGATGGCTACAATGAGCAGTTCTTC | CAITRDGYNEQFF
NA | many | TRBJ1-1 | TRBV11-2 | TGTGCCAGCAGCTTAGACGGGAACACTGAAGCTTTCTTT | CASSLDGNTEAFF
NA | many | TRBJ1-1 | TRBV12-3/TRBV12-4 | TGTGCCAGCAGTTTTTCCCGGGCTGGGAACACTGAAGCTTTCTTT | CASSFSRAGNTEAFF
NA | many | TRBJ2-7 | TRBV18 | TGTGCCAGCTCACTACCAGCGTCCTACGAGCAGTACTTC | CASSLPASYEQYF
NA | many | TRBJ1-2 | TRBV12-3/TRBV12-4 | TGTGCCAGCAGCCCAATCCTCTATGGCTACACCTTC | CASSPILYGYTF
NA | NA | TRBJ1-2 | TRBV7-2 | TGTGCCAGCAGCCCGTCAGGGAACTATGGCTACACCTTC | CASSPSGNYGYTF
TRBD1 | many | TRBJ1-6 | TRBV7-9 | TGTGCCAGCAGCCCAGGGACAGCTTTAGGACCCCTCCACTTT | CASSPGTALGPLHF
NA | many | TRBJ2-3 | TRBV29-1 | TGCAGCGTTGCCCCCGCCGAAGCAGATACGCAGTATTTT | CSVAPAEADTQYF
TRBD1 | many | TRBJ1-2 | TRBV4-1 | TGCGCCAGCAGCCAAGGGGGACAGACTAACTATGGCTACACCTTC | CASSQGGQTNYGYTF
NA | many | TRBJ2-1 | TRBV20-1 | TGCAGTGCTAGAGGTACTAGAGTAAACGAGCAGTTCTTC | CSARGTRVNEQFF
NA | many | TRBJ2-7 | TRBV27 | TGTGCCAGCAGTTTACAGGGTATCAGGCTCTACGAGCAGTACTTC | CASSLQGIRLYEQYF
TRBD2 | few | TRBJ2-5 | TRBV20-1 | TGCTGTGCCTTCGGACTAGCGGGGGAAACTGTAAAAGAGACCCAGTACTTC | CCAFGLAGETVKETQYF
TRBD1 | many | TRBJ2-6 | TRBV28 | TGTGCCAGCAGTTTCCCGCCCGGGACAGGGACCGGTGGGGCCAACGTCCTGACTTTC | CASSFPPGTGTGGANVLTF
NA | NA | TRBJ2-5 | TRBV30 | TGTGCCTGGAGTGTACAGGGCCCCATGACCCAGTACTTC | CAWSVQGPMTQYF
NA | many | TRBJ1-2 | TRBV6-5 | TGTGCCAGCAGTTACTCGAAAGGACAGTATGGCTACACCTTC | CASSYSKGQYGYTF
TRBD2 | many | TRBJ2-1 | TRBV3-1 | TGTGCCAGCAGCTCACCTTCCGGGACTAGCGGGGGCGCCTACAATGAGCAGTTCTTC | CASSSPSGTSGGAYNEQFF
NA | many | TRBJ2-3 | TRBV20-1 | TGCAGTGCTGCAGATCCCAGCACAGATACGCAGTATTTT | CSAADPSTDTQYF
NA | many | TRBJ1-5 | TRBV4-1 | TGCGCCAGCAGCCAAGAGTTTGACAGATACCCCCTTAATCAGCCCCAGCATTTT | CASSQEFDRYPLNQPQHF
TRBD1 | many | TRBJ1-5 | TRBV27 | TGTGCCAGCAGTCCCGGACAGGGAATGGGCAATCAGCCCCAGCATTTT | CASSPGQGMGNQPQHF
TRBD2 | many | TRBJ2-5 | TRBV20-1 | TGCAGTGCTATGAGCGGGGGTGGAGAGACCCAGTACTTC | CSAMSGGGETQYF
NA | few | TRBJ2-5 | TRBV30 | TGTGCCTGGAGTACAGAAGAGACCCAGTACTTC | CAWSTEETQYF
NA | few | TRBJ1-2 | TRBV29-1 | TGCAGCGTTCCCAGGACAGTGGACTCAGCTAACTATGGCTACACCTTC | CSVPRTVDSANYGYTF
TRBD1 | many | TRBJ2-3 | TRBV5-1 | TGCGCCAGCAGCTCACGACAGGGTACAGATACGCAGTATTTT | CASSSRQGTDTQYF